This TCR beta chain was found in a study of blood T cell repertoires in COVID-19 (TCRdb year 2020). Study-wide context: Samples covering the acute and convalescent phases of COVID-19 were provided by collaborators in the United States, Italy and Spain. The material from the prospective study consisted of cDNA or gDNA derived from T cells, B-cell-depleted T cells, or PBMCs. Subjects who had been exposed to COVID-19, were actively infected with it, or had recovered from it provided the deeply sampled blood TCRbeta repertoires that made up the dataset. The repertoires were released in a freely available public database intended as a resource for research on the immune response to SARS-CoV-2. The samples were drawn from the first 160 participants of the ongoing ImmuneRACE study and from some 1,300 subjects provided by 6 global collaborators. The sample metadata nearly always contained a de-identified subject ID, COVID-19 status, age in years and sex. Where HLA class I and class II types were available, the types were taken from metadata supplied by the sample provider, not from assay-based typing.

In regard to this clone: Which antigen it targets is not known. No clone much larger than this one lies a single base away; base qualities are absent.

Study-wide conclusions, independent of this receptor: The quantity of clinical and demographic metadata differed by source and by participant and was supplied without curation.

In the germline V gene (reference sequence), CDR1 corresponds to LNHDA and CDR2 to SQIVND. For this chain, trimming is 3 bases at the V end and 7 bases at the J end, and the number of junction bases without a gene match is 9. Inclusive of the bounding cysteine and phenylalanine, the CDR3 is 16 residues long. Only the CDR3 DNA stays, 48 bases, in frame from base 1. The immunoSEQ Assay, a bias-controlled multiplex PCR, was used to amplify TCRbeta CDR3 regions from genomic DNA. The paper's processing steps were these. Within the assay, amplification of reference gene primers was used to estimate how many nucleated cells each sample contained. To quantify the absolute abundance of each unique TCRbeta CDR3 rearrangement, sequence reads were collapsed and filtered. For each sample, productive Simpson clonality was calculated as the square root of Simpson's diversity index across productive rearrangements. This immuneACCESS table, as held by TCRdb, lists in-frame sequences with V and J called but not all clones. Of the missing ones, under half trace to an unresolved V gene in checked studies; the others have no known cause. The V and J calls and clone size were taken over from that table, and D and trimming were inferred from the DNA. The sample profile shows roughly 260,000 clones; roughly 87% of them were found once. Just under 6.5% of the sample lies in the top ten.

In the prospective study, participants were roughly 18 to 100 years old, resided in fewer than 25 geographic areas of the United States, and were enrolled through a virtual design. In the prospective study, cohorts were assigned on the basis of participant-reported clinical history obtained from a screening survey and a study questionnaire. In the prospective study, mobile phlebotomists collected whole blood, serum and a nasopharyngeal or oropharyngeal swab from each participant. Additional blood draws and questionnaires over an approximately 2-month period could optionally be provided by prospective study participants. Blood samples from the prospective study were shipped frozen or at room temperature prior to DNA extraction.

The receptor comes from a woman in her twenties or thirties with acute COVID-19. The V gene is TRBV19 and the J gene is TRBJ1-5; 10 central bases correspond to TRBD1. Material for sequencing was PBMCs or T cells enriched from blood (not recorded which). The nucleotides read TGTGCCAGTAGTATTCCGGGACAGGGGAGTCGCCAGCCCCAGCATTTT. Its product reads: CASSIPGQGSRQPQHF.